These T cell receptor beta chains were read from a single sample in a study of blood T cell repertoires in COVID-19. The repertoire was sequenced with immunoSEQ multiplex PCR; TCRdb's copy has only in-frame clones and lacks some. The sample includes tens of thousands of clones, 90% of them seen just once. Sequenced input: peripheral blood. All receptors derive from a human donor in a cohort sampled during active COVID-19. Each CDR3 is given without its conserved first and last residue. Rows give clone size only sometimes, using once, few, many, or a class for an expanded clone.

CDR3aa: ASSLRGLVTGELF
j_gene: TRBJ2-2
v_gene: TRBV7-3
abundance: .

CDR3aa: ATSDPLSGSGADTQY
j_gene: TRBJ2-3
v_gene: TRBV24-1
abundance: .

CDR3aa: ASSASLAGVSEQY
j_gene: TRBJ2-7
v_gene: TRBV7-8
abundance: .

CDR3aa: ASSERQGVYEQY
j_gene: TRBJ2-7
v_gene: TRBV2
abundance: .

CDR3aa: ASSLGQGQPQH
j_gene: TRBJ1-5
v_gene: TRBV5-8
abundance: .

CDR3aa: ASRPNQRGNNQPQH
j_gene: TRBJ1-5
v_gene: TRBV28
abundance: .

CDR3aa: ASSAPGQAKTQY
j_gene: TRBJ2-5
v_gene: TRBV10-1
abundance: .

CDR3aa: ASSEEASGGIEQF
j_gene: TRBJ2-1
v_gene: TRBV6-1
abundance: .

CDR3aa: ASSEFGGLSGNTIY
j_gene: TRBJ1-3
v_gene: TRBV2
abundance: .

CDR3aa: ASSPGTANQPQH
j_gene: TRBJ1-5
v_gene: TRBV18
abundance: once

CDR3aa: ASSPSLGTGPNEQF
j_gene: TRBJ2-1
v_gene: TRBV9
abundance: .

CDR3aa: ASSYGTSGSMDTQY
j_gene: TRBJ2-3
v_gene: TRBV7-3
abundance: .

CDR3aa: ASSNPRDRGQSSGNTIY
j_gene: TRBJ1-3
v_gene: TRBV9
abundance: .

CDR3aa: ASSLPLVNEQF
j_gene: TRBJ2-1
v_gene: TRBV7-2
abundance: .

CDR3aa: ARSLLCPSGQETQY
j_gene: TRBJ2-5
v_gene: TRBV5-3
abundance: .